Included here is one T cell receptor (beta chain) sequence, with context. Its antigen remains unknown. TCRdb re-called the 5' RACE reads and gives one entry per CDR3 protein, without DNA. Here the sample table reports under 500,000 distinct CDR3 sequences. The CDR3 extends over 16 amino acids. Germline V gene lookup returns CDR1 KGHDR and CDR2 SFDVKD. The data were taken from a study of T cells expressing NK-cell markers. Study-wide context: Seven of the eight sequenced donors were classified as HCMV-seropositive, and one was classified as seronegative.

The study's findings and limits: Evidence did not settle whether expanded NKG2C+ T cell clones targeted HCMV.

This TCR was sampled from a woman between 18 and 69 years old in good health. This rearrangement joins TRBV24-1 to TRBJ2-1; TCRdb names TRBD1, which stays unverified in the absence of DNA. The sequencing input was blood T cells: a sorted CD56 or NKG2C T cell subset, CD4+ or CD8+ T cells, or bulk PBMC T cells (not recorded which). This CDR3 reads CATSEAGTGGYNEQFF.